The 2 T cell receptor beta chains presented below share a single source sample, sequenced in a study of T-cell memory formation after mild COVID-19. TCRdb re-called the 5' RACE reads through MiXCR, storing one row per CDR3 protein. The sample includes about 430,000 distinct CDR3 sequences, over 15% of them seen just once. Sequencing was carried out using PBMCs or a T cell subset sorted from them (not recorded which). The receptors here all came from a young man who had mild COVID-19 (a few samples of this study predate the infection). Cell type and time point are not known.

The chain uses TRBV9 and TRBJ2-2; D is possibly TRBD1 (5 bases). Per the germline V gene, CDR1 is SGDLS and CDR2 is YYNGEE. The CDR3 runs 16 residues. V lost 0 bases and J 1 base, leaving 10 bases between the germline ends. In DNA form, the CDR3 reads TGTGCCAGCAGCGTAGTTGCAGGGTGGAACACCGGGGAGCTGTTTTTT. Translated, it gives CASSVVAGWNTGELFF.

V is TRBV9 and J is TRBJ2-5; TRBD2 might be the D (5 bases). Germline V gene lookup returns CDR1 SGDLS and CDR2 YYNGEE. This CDR3 spans 15 amino acids. Trimming pared 4 bases from V and 1 base from J, leaving 14 bases between. The CDR3 DNA reads TGTGCCAGCAGCCCCCCCCCGGGGAGCCAAGAGACCCAGTACTTC. The encoded protein is CASSPPPGSQETQYF.